This TCR beta chain stems from a study of technical replicates of blood from several donors. V was cut by 1 base and J by 2 bases, with 3 bases left in between. The CDR3 is made up of 11 amino acids. The germline gives CDR1 GTSNPN, CDR2 SVGIG (reference sequence). Sequenced by immunoSEQ multiplex PCR; TCRdb stores in-frame clones only, minus some. The sample includes approximately 70,000 clones, just under 97% of them seen just once. The clonotype originates from a human donor in good health. The chain employs TRBV30 and TRBJ2-7, with unresolved D. What was sequenced was T cells isolated from PBMCs. CDR3 loop: CAWSAAYEQYF. In nucleotides, the CDR3 is TGTGCCTGGAGTGCAGCCTACGAGCAGTACTTC.